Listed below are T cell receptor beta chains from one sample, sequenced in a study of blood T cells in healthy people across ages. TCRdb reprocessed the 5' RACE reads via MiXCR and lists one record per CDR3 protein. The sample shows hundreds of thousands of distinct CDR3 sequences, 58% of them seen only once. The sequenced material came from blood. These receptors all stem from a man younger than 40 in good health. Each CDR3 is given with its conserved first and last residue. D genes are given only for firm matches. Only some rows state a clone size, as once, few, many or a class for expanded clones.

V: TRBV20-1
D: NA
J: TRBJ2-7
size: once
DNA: TGCAGTGCTAGGCACAGGGTCGACAACGAGCAGTACTTC
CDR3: CSARHRVDNEQYF

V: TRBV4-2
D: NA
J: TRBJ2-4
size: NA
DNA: TGTGCCAGCAGCCAGGGCTCGGAAGACATTCAGTACTTC
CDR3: CASSQGSEDIQYF

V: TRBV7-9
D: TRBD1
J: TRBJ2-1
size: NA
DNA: TGTGCCAGCAGCCAAGGGACAGAATTTTTGAATGAGCAGTTCTTC
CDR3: CASSQGTEFLNEQFF

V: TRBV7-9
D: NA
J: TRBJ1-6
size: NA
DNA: TGTGCCAGCAGCACGGGACCCAGCTCCTATAATTCACCCCTCCACTTT
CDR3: CASSTGPSSYNSPLHF

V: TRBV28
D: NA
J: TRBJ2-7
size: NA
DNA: TGTGCCAGCAGTTTAAGCCCGACGGACTATTTGGCCGAGCAGTACTTC
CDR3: CASSLSPTDYLAEQYF

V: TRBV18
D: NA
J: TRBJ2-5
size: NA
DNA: TGTGCCAGCTCATCAGACACCGGAGGGACCCAGTACTTC
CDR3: CASSSDTGGTQYF

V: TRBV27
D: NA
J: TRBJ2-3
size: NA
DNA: TGTGCCAGCAGTCCCCGCAACCCGAGCACAGATACGCAGTATTTT
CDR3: CASSPRNPSTDTQYF

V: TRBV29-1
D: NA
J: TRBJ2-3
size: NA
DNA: TGCAGCGTTGCGAGGGCGCAAGGAGATACGCAGTATTTT
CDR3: CSVARAQGDTQYF

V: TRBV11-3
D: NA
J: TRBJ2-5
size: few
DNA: TGTGCCAGCAGCTCCGACCCTGGCGGGACCCAGTACTTC
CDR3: CASSSDPGGTQYF

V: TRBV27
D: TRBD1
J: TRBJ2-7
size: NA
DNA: TGTGCCAGCAGGCTCCGGTCTTCTGGGACAGCCTACGAGCAGTACTTC
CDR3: CASRLRSSGTAYEQYF

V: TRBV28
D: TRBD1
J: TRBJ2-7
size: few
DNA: TGTGCCAGCCGGGGCCGGGACAGGAGCTCCTACGAGCAGTACTTC
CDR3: CASRGRDRSSYEQYF

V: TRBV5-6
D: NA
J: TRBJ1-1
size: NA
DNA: TGTGCCAGCAGCCGCCTACAAGCGAACACTGAAGCTTTCTTT
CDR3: CASSRLQANTEAFF

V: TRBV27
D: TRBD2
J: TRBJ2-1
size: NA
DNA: TGTGCCAGCAGTCTACAGGGACTAGCGGGAGGGGGGGAGCAGTTCTTC
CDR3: CASSLQGLAGGGEQFF

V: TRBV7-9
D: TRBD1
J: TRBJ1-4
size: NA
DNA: TGTGCCAGCAGACAGACAGGGGGAGATGAAAAACTGTTTTTT
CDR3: CASRQTGGDEKLFF

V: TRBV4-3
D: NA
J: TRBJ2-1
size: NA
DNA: TGCGCCAGCAGCCAAGGCTCATCCGTTCGGAGTGAGCAGTTCTTC
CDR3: CASSQGSSVRSEQFF

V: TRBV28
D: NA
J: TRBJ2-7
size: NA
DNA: TGTGCCAGCAGTTTACCCGTCGGGACACCGCCCTACGAGCAGTACTTC
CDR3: CASSLPVGTPPYEQYF

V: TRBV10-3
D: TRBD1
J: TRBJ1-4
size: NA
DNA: TGTGCCGTCCGGGACAGCGATGCAACTAATGAAAAACTGTTTTTT
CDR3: CAVRDSDATNEKLFF

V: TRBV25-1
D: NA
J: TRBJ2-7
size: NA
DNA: TGTGCCAGCAGTACGCAAGGATCCTACGAGCAGTACTTC
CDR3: CASSTQGSYEQYF

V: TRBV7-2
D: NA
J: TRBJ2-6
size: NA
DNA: TGTGCCAGCAGCCCGCAACCCAGGGGGGCCAACGTCCTGACTTTC
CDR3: CASSPQPRGANVLTF

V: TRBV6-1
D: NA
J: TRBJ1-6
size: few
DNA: TGTGCCAGCAGTGAACCCATTGGGCGGTGGTATAATTCACCCCTCCACTTT
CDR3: CASSEPIGRWYNSPLHF

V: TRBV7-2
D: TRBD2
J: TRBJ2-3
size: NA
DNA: TGTGCCAGCAGCCGAGGCGGGCGGGGGGTCGGAGATACGCAGTATTTT
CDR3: CASSRGGRGVGDTQYF

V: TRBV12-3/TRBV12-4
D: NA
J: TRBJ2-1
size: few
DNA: TGTGCCAGCGAGGCGACTGCCTTAGTGGATGAGCAGTTCTTC
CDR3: CASEATALVDEQFF

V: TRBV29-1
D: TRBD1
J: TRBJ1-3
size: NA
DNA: TGCAGCGTTTCGACAGGGGTTGGAAACACCATATATTTT
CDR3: CSVSTGVGNTIYF

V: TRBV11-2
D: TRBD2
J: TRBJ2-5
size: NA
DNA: TGTGCCAGCAGCACTCTGGGGGGGTCCAAAGAGACCCAGTACTTC
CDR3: CASSTLGGSKETQYF

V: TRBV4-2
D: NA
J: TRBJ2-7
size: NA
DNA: TGTGCCAGCAGCCAAGAAACCCTTTACTACGAGCAGTACTTC
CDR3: CASSQETLYYEQYF

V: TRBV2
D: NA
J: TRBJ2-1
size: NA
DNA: TGTGCCAGCAGTCTCTTGTGGGACAACTACAATGAGCAGTTCTTC
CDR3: CASSLLWDNYNEQFF

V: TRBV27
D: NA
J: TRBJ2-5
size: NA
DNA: TGTGCCAGCAGTGTATCGTACCAAGAGACCCAGTACTTC
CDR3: CASSVSYQETQYF

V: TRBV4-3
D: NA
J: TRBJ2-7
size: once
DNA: TGCGCCAGCAGCCCCGAGGCCAGGAGGACGTACGAGCAGTACTTC
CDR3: CASSPEARRTYEQYF

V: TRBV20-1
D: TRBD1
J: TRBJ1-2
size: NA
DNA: TGCAGTGGCAAGCAGGGGGCCACTAACTATGGCTACACCTTC
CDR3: CSGKQGATNYGYTF

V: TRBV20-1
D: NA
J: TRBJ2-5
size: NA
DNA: TGCAGTGCTAGTAAGGGTCCTGCCGGGCGACAAGAGACCCAGTACTTC
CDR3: CSASKGPAGRQETQYF

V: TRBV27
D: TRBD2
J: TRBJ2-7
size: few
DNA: TGTGCCAGCATCGGGACTAGCGGGAGGCGCGAGCAGTACTTC
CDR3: CASIGTSGRREQYF

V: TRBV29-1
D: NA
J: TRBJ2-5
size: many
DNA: TGCAGCGTTGGCGGGAAAGGAGGAGAGACCCAGTACTTC
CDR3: CSVGGKGGETQYF

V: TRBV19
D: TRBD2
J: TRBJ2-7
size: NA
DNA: TGTGCCACATCCGGGAGGGACTACGAGCAGTACTTC
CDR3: CATSGRDYEQYF

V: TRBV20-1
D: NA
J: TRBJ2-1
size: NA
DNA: TGCAGTGCTCCTTCGGACGGGGTCTACGATGAGCAGTTCTTC
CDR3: CSAPSDGVYDEQFF

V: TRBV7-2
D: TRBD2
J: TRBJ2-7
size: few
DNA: TGTGCCAGCAGCCTTACTAGCGGGAAGGGGGCCTACGAGCAGTACTTC
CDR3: CASSLTSGKGAYEQYF

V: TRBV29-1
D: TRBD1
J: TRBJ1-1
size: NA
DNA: TGCAGCGTTACACAGGGGATGGACACTGAAGCTTTCTTT
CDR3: CSVTQGMDTEAFF

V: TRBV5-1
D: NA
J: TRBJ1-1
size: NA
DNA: TGCGCCAGCAGCACCCGGGGGAGTAACACTGAAGCTTTCTTT
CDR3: CASSTRGSNTEAFF

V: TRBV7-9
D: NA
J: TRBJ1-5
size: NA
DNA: TGTGCCAGCAGCGGCCTGGGGGAGCAGCCCCAGCATTTT
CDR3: CASSGLGEQPQHF

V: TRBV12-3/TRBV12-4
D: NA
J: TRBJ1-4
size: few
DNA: TGTGCCAGCCGAGGGAATAGAGAAGAAAAACTGTTTTTT
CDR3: CASRGNREEKLFF

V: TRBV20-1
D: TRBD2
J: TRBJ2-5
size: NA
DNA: TGCAGTTCCGCCTTAGCGGGTTGGCAAGAGACCCAGTACTTC
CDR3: CSSALAGWQETQYF

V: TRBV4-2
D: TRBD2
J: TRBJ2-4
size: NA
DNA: TGTGCCAGCAGCCAAGAAGGGTCGGGGGGGCTAGCCAAAAACATTCAGTACTTC
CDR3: CASSQEGSGGLAKNIQYF

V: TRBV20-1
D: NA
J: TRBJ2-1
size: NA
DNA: TGCAGTGCTGAAGACGACCAAGAACCCCGGGAGCAGTTCTTC
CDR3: CSAEDDQEPREQFF

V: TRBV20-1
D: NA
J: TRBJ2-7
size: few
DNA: TGCAGTGCTCCCAAGTATGGCGGTTCCTACGAGCAGTACTTC
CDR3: CSAPKYGGSYEQYF

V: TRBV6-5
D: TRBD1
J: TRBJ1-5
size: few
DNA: TGTGCCAGCAGTTACACAGGGGGGCCCCAGCATTTT
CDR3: CASSYTGGPQHF

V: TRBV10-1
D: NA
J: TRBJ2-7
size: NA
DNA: TGCGCCAGCAGTCCTGATGTACGCGAGCAGTACTTC
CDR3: CASSPDVREQYF

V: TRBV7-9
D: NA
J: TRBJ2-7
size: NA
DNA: TGTGCCAGCAGCAAACTACAGGGTGCAGCCTACGAGCAGTACTTC
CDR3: CASSKLQGAAYEQYF

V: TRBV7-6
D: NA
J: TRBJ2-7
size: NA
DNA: TGTGCCAGCAGCTTAGATGGGGGGGCGTGGAATGAGCAGTACTTC
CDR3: CASSLDGGAWNEQYF

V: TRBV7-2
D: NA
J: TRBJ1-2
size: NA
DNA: TGTGCCAGCAGCACTAGGCAAGGGGGGGGCTGGGGCTACACCTTC
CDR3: CASSTRQGGGWGYTF

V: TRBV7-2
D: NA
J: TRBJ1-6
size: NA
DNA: TGTGCCAGCAGCCCAACCCGGTTTAGGGGTGTCTCACCCCTCCACTTT
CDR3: CASSPTRFRGVSPLHF

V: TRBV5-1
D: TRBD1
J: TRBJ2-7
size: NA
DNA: TGCGCCAGCAGCCGGGACAGGGGCAACTACGAGCAGTACTTC
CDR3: CASSRDRGNYEQYF

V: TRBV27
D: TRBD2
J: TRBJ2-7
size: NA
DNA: TGTGCCAGCAGTCTACTAGCGGCCCCGTCCTACGAGCAGTACTTC
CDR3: CASSLLAAPSYEQYF

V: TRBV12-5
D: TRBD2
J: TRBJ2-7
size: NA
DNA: TGTGCTAGTGGTTTGGTACCCAGCGGGGGGGCCATATACGAGCAGTACTTC
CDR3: CASGLVPSGGAIYEQYF